This T cell receptor beta chain was captured by sequencing in a study of CD8 T cells in Susac syndrome. The multiple sclerosis controls were treatment-naive patients, and their relapsing-remitting disease was stable or active. TEMRA cells underwent FACS enrichment and CD8+ and CD4+ T cells underwent negative isolation. Germline assignment: CDR1 SQVTM and CDR2 ANQGSEA. This CDR3 has 12 residues. The ends were cut back, 8 bases at V and 5 bases at J, with 15 bases in the middle. cDNA came from about 0.5 to 1 ug RNA primed by random hexamers. It was immunoSEQ multiplex PCR that amplified TCR beta CDR3 across 54 Vbeta and 13 Jbeta. TCRdb processed the immunoSEQ multiplex PCR reads anew with MiXCR; each CDR3 protein has one entry. The sample has approximately 200,000 distinct CDR3 sequences, roughly 94% seen once.

The sample was CD4+ T cells from PBMCs. The V and J genes are TRBV29-1 and TRBJ1-1, with D tentatively TRBD1 (6 bases). This clonotype was obtained from a human donor with multiple sclerosis. The CDR3 region has the DNA TGCAGCTCATGGACAGTGGGGACTGAAGCTTTCTTT. This encodes CSSWTVGTEAFF.